These 27 T cell receptor beta chains came from one sample sequenced in a study of T cell responses to AZD1222 COVID-19 vaccine. The table came from immunoSEQ multiplex PCR; TCRdb's copy has only in-frame clones and leaves some out. In the table there are 60,000 to 80,000 clones, around 82% of which are singletons. This specimen was peripheral blood, taken 28 days after the second AZD1222 dose. Receptor source: an adult who received the AZD1222 COVID-19 vaccine.

The CDR3 loop reads CASSKQATDTQYF. The DNA of the CDR3 is TGTGCCAGCAGCAAACAGGCCACAGATACGCAGTATTTT. The genes are TRBV11-3 and TRBJ2-3; D possibly corresponds to TRBD1 (5 bases). Trimming shortened V by 5 bases and J by 2 bases, and 8 bases separated the two germline ends. Germline CDR1 reads SGHNT; CDR2 reads YENEEA. The CDR3 extends over 13 amino acids.

The chain joins TRBV27 to TRBJ2-7; D may correspond to TRBD1 or TRBD2 (5 bases each). Germline CDR1 and CDR2: MNHEY and SMNVEV (reference sequence). V was clipped by 6 bases and J by 0 bases, with 15 bases between them. The CDR3 has 15 amino acids. DNA for the CDR3: TGTGCCAGCAGCCCCTGGGGGACCAGCTCCTACGAGCAGTACTTC. Protein product: CASSPWGTSSYEQYF.

The chain joins TRBV11-1 to TRBJ1-3; maybe TRBD1 (5 bases). Germline V gene sequence: CDR1 SGHAT, CDR2 FQDESV (reference sequence). This CDR3 comprises 12 residues. Trimming removed 3 bases from V and 8 bases from J, with 8 bases in between. The CDR3 here is CASSFQGDTIYF. The CDR3 DNA sequence: TGTGCCAGCAGCTTCCAGGGAGACACCATATATTTT.

This clone occurred a few times. The rearrangement joins TRBV28 to TRBJ1-5; possibly TRBD1 for D (6 bases). Germline loops: CDR1 MDHEN, CDR2 SYDVKM. The ends were cut back, 5 bases at V and 1 base at J, with 9 bases in the middle. The CDR3 covers 14 residues. CDR3 sequence: CASSRTVSNQPQHF. The DNA of the CDR3 is TGTGCCAGCAGTCGGACAGTCAGCAATCAGCCCCAGCATTTT.

This chain links TRBV29-1 with TRBJ1-2; 7 positions agree with TRBD1. V gave up 3 bases and J gave up 8 bases; unmatched junction bases: 12. CDR1 is SQVTM and CDR2 is ANQGSEA in the germline V gene. This CDR3 is 14 amino acids long. The CDR3 bases are TGCAGCGTTGACCCTGGTGGGGACAGCTTCGGCTACACCTTC. It translates to CSVDPGGDSFGYTF.

J is TRBJ2-3 and V is TRBV13, with no clear D. Deletions cut 4 bases from V and 4 bases from J, with 15 bases between. The CDR3 sequence is 15 residues long. Germline V gene lookup returns CDR1 PRHDT and CDR2 FYEKMQ (reference sequence). CDR3 sequence reads: CASSSVASAPDTQYF. The CDR3 DNA is TGTGCCAGCAGCTCCGTGGCGTCGGCCCCAGATACGCAGTATTTT.

V and J are TRBV10-2 and TRBJ2-7; D tentatively fits TRBD1 or TRBD2 (5 bases each). CDR1 is WSHSY, CDR2 SAAADI, per germline. V lost 6 bases and J lost 2, with 20 bases in between. The CDR3 is 16 residues long. CDR3 region: CASSEPGRQGAYEQYF. The CDR3 nucleotides are TGCGCCAGCAGCGAGCCAGGTCGGCAGGGAGCCTACGAGCAGTACTTC.

The V call is TRBV9, the J call TRBJ2-7; TRBD2 agrees at 8 bases. Trimming took 4 bases from V and 0 from J; bases not matched to a gene: 3. This CDR3 region has 14 residues. Looked up from germline, CDR1 is SGDLS and CDR2 is YYNGEE. As DNA, the CDR3 is TGTGCCAGCAGCATAAGCGGGAGCTCCTACGAGCAGTACTTC. It translates to CASSISGSSYEQYF.

CDR3 protein: CASSGDSTGNTIYF. CDR3 DNA: TGTGCCAGTAGTGGAGACAGCACTGGAAACACCATATATTTT. V is TRBV19 and J is TRBJ1-3, with D perhaps TRBD1 (5 bases). Deletions cut 5 bases from V and 2 bases from J, with 10 bases between. The CDR3 extends over 14 amino acids. Germline CDR1 LNHDA, CDR2 SQIVND (reference sequence).

The rearrangement joins TRBV19 to TRBJ1-2, with D possibly being TRBD1 (5 bases). The CDR3 has 14 residues. Trimming stripped 3 bases from V and 3 bases from J, with 11 bases between. CDR1 and CDR2 (germline): LNHDA, SQIVND (reference sequence). CDR3: CASSIQGPDYGYTF. CDR3 nucleotides: TGTGCCAGTAGTATTCAGGGCCCCGACTATGGCTACACCTTC.

The CDR3 DNA is TGTGCCAGCACTGGGACAGGGGGAGTCGCTTTCTTT. Amino acid sequence: CASTGTGGVAFF. The rearrangement joins TRBV6-5 to TRBJ1-1; TRBD1 aligns across 11 bases. The CDR3 totals 12 residues. With V trimmed by 7 bases and J by 11 bases, 6 bases remained unmatched. Germline CDR1 MNHEY, CDR2 SVGAGI.

J is TRBJ2-5 and V is TRBV30; D could derive from TRBD1 or TRBD2 (7 bases each). The CDR3 spans 18 residues. Per germline, CDR1 GTSNPN and CDR2 SVGIG (reference sequence). V lost 1 base and J 5 bases, leaving 26 bases between the germline ends. The CDR3 loop is CAWSGMKRQGGRRETQYF. The DNA for the CDR3 is TGTGCCTGGAGTGGAATGAAAAGACAGGGAGGGCGGAGGGAGACCCAGTACTTC. The full variable domain, completed using reference TRBV30 and TRBJ2-5, is SQTIHQWPATLVQPVGSPLSLECTVEGTSNPNLYWYRQAAGRGLQLLFYSVGIGQISSEVPQNLSASRPQDRQFILSSKKLLLSDSGFYLCAWSGMKRQGGRRETQYFGPGTRLLVL.

CDR3 nucleotide sequence: TGTGCCTGGAGTGTAACGGACAGAAATGAAAAACTGTTTTTT. Translating it yields CAWSVTDRNEKLFF. J is TRBJ1-4 and V is TRBV30; D is perhaps TRBD1 (6 bases). Germline V lookup: CDR1 GTSNPN, CDR2 SVGIG (reference sequence). This CDR3 comprises 14 residues. V gave up 0 bases and J gave up 5 bases, with 10 bases separating them. Combining the CDR3 with reference TRBV30 and TRBJ1-4 gives the whole variable domain SQTIHQWPATLVQPVGSPLSLECTVEGTSNPNLYWYRQAAGRGLQLLFYSVGIGQISSEVPQNLSASRPQDRQFILSSKKLLLSDSGFYLCAWSVTDRNEKLFFGSGTQLSVL.

A word on this clone: This CDR3 is also generated by other DNA sequences in the sample. V is TRBV7-8 and J is TRBJ2-3, with D unclear. The V gene lost 2 bases and the J gene lost 3 bases, with 15 bases spanning the gap. The CDR3 loop spans 16 amino acids. CDR1 and CDR2 (germline): SGHVS, FQNEAQ. The CDR3, as DNA: TGTGCCAGCAGCTTAAGGTCGACTGGGCGTACAGATACGCAGTATTTT. Translating it yields CASSLRSTGRTDTQYF.

This clone has ten or more counts. The chain couples TRBV6-2 or TRBV6-3 to TRBJ1-5, with D possibly being TRBD1 (6 bases). Germline V gene lookup returns CDR1 MNHEY and CDR2 SVGEGT. Trimming removed 4 bases from V and 6 bases from J, with 13 bases in between. The CDR3 is made up of 14 amino acids. CDR3 protein: CASSFQGKSQPQHF. The CDR3 bases are TGTGCCAGCAGTTTCCAGGGGAAGTCTCAGCCCCAGCATTTT.

J is TRBJ2-5 and V is TRBV6-2 or TRBV6-3; D is undetermined. Per the germline V gene, CDR1 is MNHEY and CDR2 is SVGEGT. This CDR3 is 12 amino acids long. V was shortened by 5 bases and J by 5 bases, with 9 bases between the two germline ends. DNA for the CDR3: TGTGCCAGCAGTAGGACGGGTGAGACCCAGTACTTC. This encodes CASSRTGETQYF.

The V and J genes are TRBV5-1 and TRBJ2-7; weak D call: TRBD2 (6 bases). Germline V gene lookup returns CDR1 SGHRS and CDR2 YFSETQ. The CDR3 extends over 14 amino acids. V lost 6 bases and J lost 3, with 16 bases in between. The CDR3 DNA follows: TGCGCCAGCAACATGGGGTCCGGGAGCTACGAGCAGTACTTC. The encoded protein is CASNMGSGSYEQYF. Combining the CDR3 with reference TRBV5-1 and TRBJ2-7 gives the whole variable domain KAGVTQTPRYLIKTRGQQVTLSCSPISGHRSVSWYQQTPGQGLQFLFEYFSETQRNKGNFPGRFSGRQFSNSRSEMNVSTLELGDSALYLCASNMGSGSYEQYFGPGTRLTVT.

The chain is built from TRBV7-6 and TRBJ2-1; 11 nucleotides line up with TRBD2. The V gene's germline CDR1 is SGHVS and CDR2 FNYEAQ. The CDR3 covers 16 residues. The V and J ends lost 0 bases and 7 bases, in that order; junction bases with no gene match: 5. The CDR3 sequence is CASSLARLAGQNEQFF. The CDR3 bases are TGTGCCAGCAGCTTAGCCCGACTAGCGGGACAAAATGAGCAGTTCTTC. The variable domain in full, completed from reference TRBV7-6 and TRBJ2-1, reads GAGVSQSPRYKVTKRGQDVALRCDPISGHVSLYWYRQALGQGPEFLTYFNYEAQQDKSGLPNDRFSAERPEGSISTLTIQRTEQRDSAMYRCASSLARLAGQNEQFFGPGTRLTVL.

This clone was observed a single time. The V gene is TRBV9, the J gene TRBJ2-1; D gene uncertain. Germline CDR1 reads SGDLS; CDR2 reads YYNGEE. Trimming shortened V by 4 bases and J by 7 bases, and 9 bases separated the two germline ends. This CDR3 region has 12 residues. The CDR3 here is CASSTLLNEQFF. CDR3 DNA: TGTGCCAGCAGCACCCTTCTAAATGAGCAGTTCTTC.

In its sample, this clone was seen a few times. The V call is TRBV7-2, the J call TRBJ2-1; TRBD2 agrees at 10 bases. The CDR3 sequence is 16 residues long. With V trimmed by 1 base and J by 8 bases, 8 bases remained unmatched. Germline V CDR1 and CDR2: SGHTA, FQGNSA. The CDR3 DNA reads TGTGCCAGCAGCTTAGAACCCACTAGCGGGGTGCATGAGCAGTTCTTC. Amino acids: CASSLEPTSGVHEQFF.

V usage is TRBV5-1 and J usage is TRBJ1-6; D gene ambiguous. The CDR3 length is 14 residues. Germline-derived CDR1 and CDR2 are SGHRS and YFSETQ. Trimming removed 1 base at V and 7 bases at J, with 9 bases between. CDR3 DNA: TGCGCCAGCAGCTTGCGGGTAGGAAATTCACCCCTCCACTTT. This translates into CASSLRVGNSPLHF.

This sequence joins TRBV5-1 and TRBJ1-3; the D gene is possibly TRBD1 (5 bases). The germline CDR1 and CDR2 sequences are SGHRS and YFSETQ. This CDR3 comprises 15 residues. V was pared by 4 bases and J by 3 bases, with 14 bases between. CDR3 DNA: TGCGCCAGCAGCCGAGCCGGGGGTAGTGGAAACACCATATATTTT. Its protein product is CASSRAGGSGNTIYF.

The genes are TRBV25-1 and TRBJ2-5, with D tentatively TRBD1 or TRBD2 (5 bases each). Trimming took 4 bases from V and 2 from J, leaving 17 bases between them. Germline CDR1 is MGHDK and CDR2 is SYGVNS. The CDR3 has 16 amino acids. This chain's CDR3 is CASSAWGREFQETQYF. CDR3 nucleotides: TGTGCCAGCAGTGCCTGGGGCAGGGAGTTTCAAGAGACCCAGTACTTC.

V and J are TRBV6-2 or TRBV6-3 and TRBJ2-5, with TRBD2 identical over 10 bases. The CDR3 extends over 20 amino acids. V dropped 0 bases and J dropped 5; count of bases not matched to a gene: 18. Germline CDR1 and CDR2: MNHEY and SVGEGT. CDR3 residues: CASSYSITIGLAEPRETQYF. The DNA of the CDR3 is TGTGCCAGCAGTTACTCGATCACAATCGGACTAGCGGAACCAAGGGAGACCCAGTACTTC.

This clone has only one observation. The rearrangement joins TRBV28 to TRBJ1-6; 9 bases match TRBD1. Germline V gene lookup returns CDR1 MDHEN and CDR2 SYDVKM. The CDR3 length is 17 residues. J lost 4 bases, V lost 4 bases, and 8 bases had no gene match. The DNA of the CDR3 is TGTGCCAGCAGTTCATTAAAGGGGACAGGGTATAATTCACCCCTCCACTTT. Protein product: CASSSLKGTGYNSPLHF.

V usage is TRBV29-1 and J usage is TRBJ2-7; D tentatively fits TRBD1 or TRBD2 (6 bases each). The germline gives CDR1 SQVTM, CDR2 ANQGSEA. This CDR3 is 12 amino acids long. Trimming stripped 4 bases from V and 5 bases from J, with 12 bases between. CDR3 sequence reads: CSVGVGGNEQYF. CDR3 nucleotides: TGCAGCGTTGGGGTAGGGGGGAACGAGCAGTACTTC.

This chain uses TRBV15 with TRBJ2-5; D gene uncertain. V was pared by 0 bases and J by 0 bases, with 14 bases between. Germline CDR1 and CDR2: LNHNV and YYDKDF (reference sequence). The CDR3 totals 17 residues. The CDR3 reads CATSRDTGPEDQETQYF. The CDR3 region has the DNA TGTGCCACCAGCAGAGATACCGGGCCCGAGGACCAAGAGACCCAGTACTTC.